The 28 T cell receptor beta chains below were found in one sample sequenced in a study of regulatory T cells in long-lasting Graves disease. In building TCR beta libraries, iRepertoire HTBI primers were used together with Arm-PCR of CDR3 regions. In TCRdb, the multiplex PCR reads were re-called with MiXCR into one record per CDR3 protein. Among 400,000 to 500,000 distinct CDR3 sequences listed, 14% were seen once. Time point indicated: newly diagnosed GD, antithyroid drugs for less than 3 months. Making the TCR library involved RNA that had been extracted from PBMCs. The sample also formed part of further work on T cells in Graves' hyperthyroidism and ophthalmopathy.

The source was peripheral blood mononuclear cells (PBMCs), collected at new diagnosis, from a patient treated with antithyroid drugs. The source of these receptors is a woman between 50 and 59 years old with Graves disease.

This clonotype appeared a few times. The chain combines TRBV24-1 with TRBJ2-5; D gene uncertain. The CDR3 runs 16 residues. Germline V CDR1 and CDR2: KGHDR, SFDVKD. The V end was cut by 0 bases, the J end by 3 bases, with 13 bases between. CDR3 bases: TGTGCCACCAGTGATTTGACCCCAGGCAGAGAAGAGACCCAGTACTTC. Translation: CATSDLTPGREETQYF.

This chain connects TRBV10-3 to TRBJ2-5; unclear D gene. The CDR3 has 13 residues. Trimming stripped 4 bases from V and 1 base from J, with 7 bases between. CDR1 and CDR2 (germline): ENHRY, SYGVKD. CDR3: CAISGNTQETQYF. In nucleotides, the CDR3 is TGTGCCATCAGTGGGAACACCCAAGAGACCCAGTACTTC.

For this clonotype: A much larger clone differs from this one at a single base, so this may be a read error. The V and J genes are TRBV30 and TRBJ1-1; D uncertain. Trimming stripped 2 bases from V and 8 bases from J, with 15 bases between. The CDR3 contains 13 residues. From germline, CDR1 is GTSNPN and CDR2 SVGIG (reference sequence). CDR3 sequence reads: CAWSRGYNREAFF. CDR3 in DNA: TGTGCCTGGAGTCGAGGATATAACCGGGAAGCTTTCTTT.

This clonotype has a count of ten or more. The chain is built from TRBV28 and TRBJ2-7, with D tentatively TRBD2 (7 bases). Trimming removed 6 bases from V and 1 base from J, with 19 bases in between. This CDR3 has 16 amino acids. CDR1 is MDHEN, CDR2 SYDVKM, per germline. DNA for the CDR3: TGTGCCAGCAGAAAAAGGGGGGGAAGGGGGTCCTACGAGCAGTACTTC. Protein sequence: CASRKRGGRGSYEQYF.

The rearrangement joins TRBV3-1 to TRBJ1-1; 7 bases match TRBD1. The CDR3 covers 15 residues. CDR1 is LGHDT and CDR2 is YNNKEL in the germline V gene (reference sequence). V lost 4 bases to trimming and J lost 0 bases; unmatched junction nucleotides: 5. The CDR3 protein is CASSRDSSMNTEAFF. The CDR3 DNA reads TGTGCCAGCAGCCGGGACAGCAGTATGAACACTGAAGCTTTCTTT.

The rearrangement uses TRBV11-1 and TRBJ2-2; D remains unclear. The CDR3 loop spans 14 amino acids. Trimming removed 5 bases at V and 7 bases at J, with 14 bases between. Per germline, CDR1 SGHAT and CDR2 FQDESV (reference sequence). The CDR3 protein is CASSPTRSVGELFF. Written as DNA, the CDR3 is TGTGCCAGCAGCCCGACACGCTCGGTCGGGGAGCTGTTTTTT.

With regard to this clonotype: One base away lies a much larger clone, so this may be a sequencing read error. In this CDR3 the conserved last residue, phenylalanine or tryptophan, is missing, so a read error is likely. V usage is TRBV3-1 and J usage is TRBJ2-7, with D possibly TRBD1 on 5 matching bases. The CDR3 totals 14 residues. Germline values: CDR1 LGHDT, CDR2 YNNKEL (reference sequence). V was clipped by 1 base and J by 1 base, with 8 bases between them. In DNA, the CDR3 is TGTGCCAGCAGCCAAGGGGCAGGGTCCTACGAGCAGTACCTC. It yields the protein CASSQGAGSYEQYL.

This chain connects TRBV19 to TRBJ2-3; 10 bases map to TRBD2. The CDR3 runs to 15 residues. Germline V gene lookup returns CDR1 LNHDA and CDR2 SQIVND (reference sequence). V lost 6 bases to trimming and J lost 5 bases; unmatched junction nucleotides: 8. The CDR3 region has the DNA TGTGCCAGTAGACATAGCGGGAGGTACGAAGATACGCAGTATTTT. This codes for CASRHSGRYEDTQYF.

This clonotype has a count of ten or more. V gene TRBV6-5 combines with J gene TRBJ2-7, with a possible D match to TRBD1 (5 bases). The CDR3 is 13 amino acids. Deletions cut 2 bases from V and 2 bases from J, with 7 bases between. Looked up from germline, CDR1 is MNHEY and CDR2 is SVGAGI. The CDR3 DNA sequence: TGTGCCAGCAGTTACGCGACAGCCTACGAGCAGTACTTC. Translating it yields CASSYATAYEQYF.

A few counts support this clonotype. V is TRBV5-1 and J is TRBJ2-7, with 7 positions matching TRBD1. The CDR3 length is 17 residues. Trimming took 0 bases from V and 2 from J; bases not matched to a gene: 11. Germline CDR1 is SGHRS and CDR2 is YFSETQ. The DNA for the CDR3 is TGCGCCAGCAGCTTGGACACCTCAGGGGGAACAACCTACGAGCAGTACTTC. Its protein product is CASSLDTSGGTTYEQYF.

This clonotype appeared a single time. It may be a read error: a sequence one base away is much more abundant. J is TRBJ1-1 and V is TRBV5-1; the D gene is possibly TRBD1 (5 bases). This CDR3 has 12 amino acids. The germline gives CDR1 SGHRS, CDR2 YFSETQ. CDR3 sequence: CASSNRNTEAVF. CDR3 sequence (DNA): TGCGCCAGCAGTAACAGGAACACTGAAGCTGTCTTT.

On this clonotype itself: A read error may explain this, as a much larger clone is one base away. This sequence joins TRBV11-2 and TRBJ2-5, with D possibly matching TRBD1 (6 bases). The germline V gene has CDR1 SGHAT and CDR2 FQNNGV. This CDR3 is 14 amino acids long. The V end lost 8 bases, the J end lost 1 base, and 14 bases lay between the germline ends. Written as DNA, the CDR3 is TGTGCCAGCGGCCCCGACAGGTTCCAAGAGACCCAGTACTTC. Its protein is CASGPDRFQETQYF.

This clonotype has a single count. This sequence may be a read error, since a much larger clone differs from it by one base. The chain has TRBV5-1 and TRBJ2-1; TRBD2 matches at 10 bases. Germline CDR1 SGHRS, CDR2 YFSETQ. The CDR3 has 15 residues. In nucleotides, the CDR3 is TGCGCCAGCAGCTGGGGACTAGCGACCCACAATGAGCGGTTCTTC. It translates to CASSWGLATHNERFF.

There are a few counts of this clonotype. The rearrangement uses TRBV27 and TRBJ2-5; 9 nucleotides line up with TRBD2. J was trimmed by 5 bases and V by 5 bases; bases with no gene match: 12. The V gene's germline CDR1 is MNHEY and CDR2 SMNVEV (reference sequence). CDR3 size: 16 residues. The CDR3 region has the DNA TGTGCCAGCAGTCCAGCCCTAGCGGGGAGGGGGGAGACCCAGTACTTC. Amino acid sequence: CASSPALAGRGETQYF.

This clonotype has a handful of counts. The chain employs TRBV19 and TRBJ2-1, with TRBD2 matching over 9 bases. V lost 3 bases, J lost 10 bases, and 10 bases stayed unmatched. Germline V lookup: CDR1 LNHDA, CDR2 SQIVND (reference sequence). The CDR3 covers 15 residues. The CDR3 DNA reads as TGTGCCAGTAGTATTATCGGGACTAGCCCCGGGGAGCAGTTCTTC. As protein: CASSIIGTSPGEQFF.

In this sample, this clonotype turned up once. This CDR3 reads CASTKGQTGELFF. The CDR3 nucleotides are TGTGCCAGCACCAAGGGGCAAACCGGGGAGCTGTTTTTT. This chain uses TRBV27 with TRBJ2-2, with D possibly matching TRBD1 (5 bases). The ends were cut back, 7 bases at V and 5 bases at J, with 11 bases in the middle. Germline V gene lookup returns CDR1 MNHEY and CDR2 SMNVEV (reference sequence). The CDR3 consists of 13 residues.

With regard to this clonotype: The missing conserved phenylalanine or tryptophan at the end of this CDR3 makes a read error likely. The DNA is left out, because the CDR3 cannot be placed on it with certainty; the CDR3 is given as TCRdb lists it. This sequence joins TRBV5-1 and TRBJ1-5. A total of 8 residues make up the CDR3, ends included. CDR1 is SGHRS, CDR2 YFSETQ, per germline. The CDR3 reads CASSLASR.

This clonotype appeared a few times. CDR3 region: CASSPYSVAGAGELFF. DNA for the CDR3: TGTGCCAGCAGTCCCTACTCAGTAGCCGGGGCCGGGGAGCTGTTTTTT. The chain carries TRBV13 and TRBJ2-2, with D possibly being TRBD2 (5 bases). Germline V gene lookup returns CDR1 PRHDT and CDR2 FYEKMQ (reference sequence). With 6 bases removed from V and 6 bases from J, the gap between germline ends came to 20 bases. The CDR3 has 16 residues.

This chain joins TRBV19 and TRBJ1-5; possibly TRBD1 for D (5 bases). V dropped 5 bases and J dropped 6 bases, with 11 bases sitting between them. The CDR3 contains 13 residues. CDR1 and CDR2 (germline): LNHDA, SQIVND (reference sequence). DNA of the CDR3: TGTGCCAGTAGTGGGGCAGAGGCTCAGCCCCAGCATTTT. This codes for CASSGAEAQPQHF. The complete variable domain, with remaining parts taken from reference TRBV19 and TRBJ1-5, reads DGGITQSPKYLFRKEGQNVTLSCEQNLNHDAMYWYRQDPGQGLRLIYYSQIVNDFQKGDIAEGYSVSREKKESFPLTVTSAQKNPTAFYLCASSGAEAQPQHFGDGTRLSIL.

The chain couples TRBV19 to TRBJ1-5, with D possibly being TRBD1 (6 bases). Germline lookup yields CDR1 LNHDA and CDR2 SQIVND (reference sequence). This CDR3 region has 15 residues. Trimming stripped 7 bases from V and 3 bases from J, with 16 bases between. DNA of the CDR3: TGTGCCAGTAAGCCACAGGGAGACCTCAATCAGCCCCAGCATTTT. This gives the protein CASKPQGDLNQPQHF.

The chain joins TRBV10-3 to TRBJ2-7; D not certain. The CDR3 loop spans 15 amino acids. The germline gives CDR1 ENHRY, CDR2 SYGVKD. V was cut by 0 bases and J by 5 bases, with 14 bases left in between. The CDR3 coding sequence is TGTGCCATCAGTGAGTCGAATGAAATTACTCACGAGCAGTACTTC. Residues: CAISESNEITHEQYF.

Concerning this clonotype: No conserved phenylalanine or tryptophan is present at the end of the CDR3, so a read error is the likely explanation. This chain uses TRBV28 with TRBJ2-3, with D possibly matching TRBD1 (6 bases). The germline CDR1 and CDR2 sequences are MDHEN and SYDVKM. This CDR3 is 16 amino acids long. V lost 5 bases to trimming and J lost 2 bases, with 17 bases between them. The CDR3, as DNA: TGTGCCAGCAGTCTAATCGGACAGCTGGACACAGATACGCAGTATCTT. It translates to CASSLIGQLDTDTQYL.

The rearrangement joins TRBV5-1 to TRBJ2-6, with unresolved D. Trimming shortened V by 4 bases and J by 3 bases, and 11 bases separated the two germline ends. This CDR3 region has 15 residues. Per germline, CDR1 SGHRS and CDR2 YFSETQ. The CDR3 DNA sequence: TGCGCCAGCAGCAGCGTGACTGGTGGGGCCAACGTCCTGACTTTC. Protein: CASSSVTGGANVLTF.

This clonotype was counted at least ten times. The chain recombines TRBV20-1 with TRBJ2-5, with D unclear. This CDR3 is 13 amino acids long. Germline CDR1 and CDR2: DFQATT and SNEGSKA (reference sequence). Trimming cost V 3 bases and J 1 base, with 9 bases left between them. The CDR3 sequence: CSASSSVQETQYF. CDR3 DNA: TGCAGTGCTAGTAGTTCGGTCCAAGAGACCCAGTACTTC.

The table lists this clonotype with many counts. The chain links TRBV10-3 to TRBJ2-4; D uncertain. Trimming pared 0 bases from V and 4 bases from J, leaving 16 bases between. CDR3 length: 17 amino acids. Germline-derived CDR1 and CDR2 are ENHRY and SYGVKD. The CDR3: CAISESALDLEKNIQYF. The CDR3 region has the DNA TGTGCCATCAGTGAGTCGGCCCTAGATCTTGAGAAAAACATTCAGTACTTC.

The chain couples TRBV28 to TRBJ2-1; TRBD1 matches 8 bases. Germline CDR1 reads MDHEN; CDR2 reads SYDVKM. After removal of 1 base from V and 6 bases from J, the junction contained 5 bases not matched to a gene. The CDR3 is made up of 15 amino acids. Here the CDR3 DNA reads TGTGCCAGCAGTTTATCCGCCAGGGGGCTCAATGAGCAGTTCTTC. This gives the protein CASSLSARGLNEQFF. The full variable domain, its missing parts supplied by reference TRBV28 and TRBJ2-1, is DVKVTQSSRYLVKRTGEKVFLECVQDMDHENMFWYRQDPGLGLRLIYFSYDVKMKEKGDIPEGYSVSREKKERFSLILESASTNQTSMYLCASSLSARGLNEQFFGPGTRLTVL.

At least ten counts were recorded for this clonotype. This rearrangement joins TRBV30 to TRBJ1-1; tentative D call: TRBD1 (6 bases). The CDR3 spans 14 residues. The ends were cut back, 7 bases at V and 2 bases at J, with 17 bases in the middle. CDR1 is GTSNPN, CDR2 SVGIG, per germline (reference sequence). CDR3 DNA sequence: TGTGCCTCCGGAGCGGGGGCTACTAACACTGAAGCTTTCTTT. Its translation: CASGAGATNTEAFF.

The V call is TRBV9, the J call TRBJ2-2; 9 nucleotides align to TRBD2. The germline gives CDR1 SGDLS, CDR2 YYNGEE. CDR3 length: 17 amino acids. The J segment lost 2 bases and the V segment lost 0 bases, leaving 5 bases of the junction unmatched. The CDR3 DNA reads TGTGCCAGCAGCGTAGTGGCGGGAGGGACTAACACCGGGGAGCTGTTTTTT. It codes for CASSVVAGGTNTGELFF. The full variable domain, rest sourced from reference TRBV9 and TRBJ2-2, is DSGVTQTPKHLITATGQRVTLRCSPRSGDLSVYWYQQSLDQGLQFLIQYYNGEERAKGNILERFSAQQFPDLHSELNLSSLELGDSALYFCASSVVAGGTNTGELFFGEGSRLTVL.